The clone carrying this T cell receptor (beta chain) appeared many times. Its antigen is unknown. This entry is derived from a study of Graves' ophthalmopathy and Graves' hyperthyroidism. Turning to the study itself: Peripheral blood samples were taken at initial diagnosis, before any treatment. The study, taken as a whole, reports: Most thyroid clonotypes with frequency above 0.001 were detected in blood too.

Using RNA transcripts, the TCR beta CDR3 regions were amplified. Second-round multiplex PCR came after first-round RT-PCR with HTBI primers. Each CDR3 protein gets one entry after TCRdb re-called the multiplex PCR reads with MiXCR. The table has roughly 350,000 distinct CDR3 sequences, 17% seen once. Uncontrolled infections, other autoimmune diseases, pregnancy or lactation barred patients from enrollment. Clinical symptoms, serum thyroxine, TRAb, thyroid ultrasound and orbital computed tomography were relied on for diagnosis. Germline V lookup: CDR1 ENHRY, CDR2 SYGVKD. V lost 3 bases to trimming and J lost 6 bases; unmatched junction nucleotides: 5. The CDR3 has 13 residues.

The sequenced sample was peripheral blood. This chain links TRBV10-3 with TRBJ2-7, with 7 nucleotides matching TRBD1. The clonotype originates from an adult woman with stable Graves' hyperthyroidism. CDR3 sequence: CAISDLTGREQYF. As DNA, the CDR3 is TGTGCCATCAGTGACCTGACAGGGCGCGAGCAGTACTTC.